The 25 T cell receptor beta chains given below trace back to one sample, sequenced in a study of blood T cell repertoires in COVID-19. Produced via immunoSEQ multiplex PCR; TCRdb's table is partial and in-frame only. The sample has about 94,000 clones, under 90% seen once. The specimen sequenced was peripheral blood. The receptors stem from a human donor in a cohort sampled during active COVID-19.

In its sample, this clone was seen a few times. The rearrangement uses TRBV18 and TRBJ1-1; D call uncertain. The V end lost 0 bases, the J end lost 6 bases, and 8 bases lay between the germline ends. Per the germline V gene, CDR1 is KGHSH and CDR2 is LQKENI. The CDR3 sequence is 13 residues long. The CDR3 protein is CASSPPRPAEAFF. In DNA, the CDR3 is TGTGCCAGCTCACCACCGAGGCCGGCTGAAGCTTTCTTT.

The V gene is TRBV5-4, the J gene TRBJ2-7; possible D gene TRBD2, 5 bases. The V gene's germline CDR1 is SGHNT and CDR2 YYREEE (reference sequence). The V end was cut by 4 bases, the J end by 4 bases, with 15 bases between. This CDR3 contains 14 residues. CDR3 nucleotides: TGTGCCAGCAGCCCGACGCCGGGGATTTACGAGCAGTACTTC. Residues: CASSPTPGIYEQYF. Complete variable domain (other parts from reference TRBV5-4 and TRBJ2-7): ETGVTQSPTHLIKTRGQQVTLRCSSQSGHNTVSWYQQALGQGPQFIFQYYREEENGRGNFPPRFSGLQFPNYSSELNVNALELDDSALYLCASSPTPGIYEQYFGPGTRLTVT.

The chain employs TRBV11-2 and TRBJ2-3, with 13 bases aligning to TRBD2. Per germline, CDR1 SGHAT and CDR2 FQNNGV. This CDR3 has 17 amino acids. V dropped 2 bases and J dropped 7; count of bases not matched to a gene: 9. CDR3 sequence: CASSLRTSGSAVHTQYF. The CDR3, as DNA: TGTGCCAGCAGCTTAAGGACTAGCGGGAGTGCGGTACATACGCAGTATTTT.

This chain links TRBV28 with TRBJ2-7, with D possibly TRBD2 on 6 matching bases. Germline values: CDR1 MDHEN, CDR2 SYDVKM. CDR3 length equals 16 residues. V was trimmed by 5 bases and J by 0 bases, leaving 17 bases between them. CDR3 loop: CASSAYPSSDSYEQYF. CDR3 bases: TGTGCCAGCAGTGCTTACCCGTCTAGCGACTCCTACGAGCAGTACTTC.

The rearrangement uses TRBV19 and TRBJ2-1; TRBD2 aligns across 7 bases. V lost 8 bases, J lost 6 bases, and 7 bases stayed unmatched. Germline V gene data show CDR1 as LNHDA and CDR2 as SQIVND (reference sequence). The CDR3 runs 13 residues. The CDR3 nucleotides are TGTGCCAGTCGTTGGGGCGGGGGCAATGAGCAGTTCTTC. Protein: CASRWGGGNEQFF.

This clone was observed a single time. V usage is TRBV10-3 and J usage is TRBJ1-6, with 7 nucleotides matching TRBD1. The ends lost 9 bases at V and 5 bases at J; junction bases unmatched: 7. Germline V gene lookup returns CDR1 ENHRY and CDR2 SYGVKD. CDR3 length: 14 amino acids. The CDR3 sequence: CAILGQRDNSPLHF. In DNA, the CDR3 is TGTGCCATTCTGGGACAGCGGGATAATTCACCCCTCCACTTT.

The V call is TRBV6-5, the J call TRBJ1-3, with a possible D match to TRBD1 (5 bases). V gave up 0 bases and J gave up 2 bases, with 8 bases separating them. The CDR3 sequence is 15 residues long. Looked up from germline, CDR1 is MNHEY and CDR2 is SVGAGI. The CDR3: CASSYSGRAGNTIYF. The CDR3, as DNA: TGTGCCAGCAGTTACTCGGGCAGGGCTGGAAACACCATATATTTT.

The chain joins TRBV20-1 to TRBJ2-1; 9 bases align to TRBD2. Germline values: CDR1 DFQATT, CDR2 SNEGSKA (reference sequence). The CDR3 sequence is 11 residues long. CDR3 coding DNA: TGCAGGCCGACTAGCGGAAATGAGCAGTTCTTC. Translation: CRPTSGNEQFF.

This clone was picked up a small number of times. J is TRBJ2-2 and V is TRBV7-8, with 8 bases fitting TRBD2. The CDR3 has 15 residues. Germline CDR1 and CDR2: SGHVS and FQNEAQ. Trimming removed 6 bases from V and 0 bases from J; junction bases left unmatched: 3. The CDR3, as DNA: TGTGCCAGCAGGCCAGCGGGAGCGAACACCGGGGAGCTGTTTTTT. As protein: CASRPAGANTGELFF. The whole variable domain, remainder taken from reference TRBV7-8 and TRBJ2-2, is GAGVSQSPRYKVAKRGQDVALRCDPISGHVSLFWYQQALGQGPEFLTYFQNEAQLDKSGLPSDRFFAERPEGSVSTLKIQRTQQEDSAVYLCASRPAGANTGELFFGEGSRLTVL.

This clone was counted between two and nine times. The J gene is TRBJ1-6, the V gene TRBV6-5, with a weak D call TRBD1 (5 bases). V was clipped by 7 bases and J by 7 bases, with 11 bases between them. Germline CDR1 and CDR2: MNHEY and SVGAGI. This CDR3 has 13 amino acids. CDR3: CASKRQTNSPLHF. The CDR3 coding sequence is TGTGCCAGCAAAAGACAGACAAATTCACCCCTCCACTTT.

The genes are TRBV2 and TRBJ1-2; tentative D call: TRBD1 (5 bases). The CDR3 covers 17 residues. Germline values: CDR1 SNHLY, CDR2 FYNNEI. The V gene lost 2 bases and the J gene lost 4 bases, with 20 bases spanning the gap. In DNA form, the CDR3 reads TGTGCCAGCAGTGAAAGGGGTCGCCGAAGCCAGAGCTATGGCTACACCTTC. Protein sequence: CASSERGRRSQSYGYTF.

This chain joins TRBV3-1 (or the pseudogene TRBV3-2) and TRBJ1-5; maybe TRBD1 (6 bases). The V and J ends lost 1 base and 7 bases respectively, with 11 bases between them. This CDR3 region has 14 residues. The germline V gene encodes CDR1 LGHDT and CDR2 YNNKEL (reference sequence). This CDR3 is CASSQGTALQPQHF. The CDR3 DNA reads TGTGCCAGCAGCCAAGGGACAGCACTACAGCCCCAGCATTTT.

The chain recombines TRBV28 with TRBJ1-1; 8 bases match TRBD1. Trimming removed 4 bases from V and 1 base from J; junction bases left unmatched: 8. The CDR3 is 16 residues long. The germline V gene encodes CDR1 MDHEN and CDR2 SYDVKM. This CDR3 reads CASSYSTGDWNTEAFF. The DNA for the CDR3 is TGTGCCAGCAGTTACTCGACAGGGGACTGGAACACTGAAGCTTTCTTT.

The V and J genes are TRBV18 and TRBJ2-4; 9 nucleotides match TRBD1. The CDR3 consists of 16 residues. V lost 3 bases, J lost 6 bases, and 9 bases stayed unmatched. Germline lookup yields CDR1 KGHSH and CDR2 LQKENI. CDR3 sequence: CASSPRTGAEGNIQYF. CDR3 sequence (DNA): TGTGCCAGCTCACCTCGGACAGGGGCAGAGGGAAACATTCAGTACTTC.

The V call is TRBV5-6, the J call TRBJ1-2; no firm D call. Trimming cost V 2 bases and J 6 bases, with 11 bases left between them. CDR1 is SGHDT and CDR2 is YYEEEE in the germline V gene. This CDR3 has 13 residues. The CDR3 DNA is TGTGCCAGCAGCTTCCGATCCGGGGATGGCTACACCTTC. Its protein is CASSFRSGDGYTF.

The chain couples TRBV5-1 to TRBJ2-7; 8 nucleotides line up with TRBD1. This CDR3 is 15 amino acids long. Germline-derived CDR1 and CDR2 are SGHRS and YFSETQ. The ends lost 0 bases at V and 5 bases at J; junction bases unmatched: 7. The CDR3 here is CASSLVGQGANEQYF. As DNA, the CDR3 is TGCGCCAGCAGCTTGGTCGGGCAGGGGGCCAACGAGCAGTACTTC. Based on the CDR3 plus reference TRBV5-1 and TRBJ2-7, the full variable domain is KAGVTQTPRYLIKTRGQQVTLSCSPISGHRSVSWYQQTPGQGLQFLFEYFSETQRNKGNFPGRFSGRQFSNSRSEMNVSTLELGDSALYLCASSLVGQGANEQYFGPGTRLTVT.

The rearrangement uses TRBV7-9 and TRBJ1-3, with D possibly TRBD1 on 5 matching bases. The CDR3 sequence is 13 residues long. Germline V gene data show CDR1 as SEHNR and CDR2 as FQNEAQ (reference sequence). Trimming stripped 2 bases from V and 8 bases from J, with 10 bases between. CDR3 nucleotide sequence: TGTGCCAGCAGCTTACGTCAAGGGGACACCATATATTTT. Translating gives CASSLRQGDTIYF.

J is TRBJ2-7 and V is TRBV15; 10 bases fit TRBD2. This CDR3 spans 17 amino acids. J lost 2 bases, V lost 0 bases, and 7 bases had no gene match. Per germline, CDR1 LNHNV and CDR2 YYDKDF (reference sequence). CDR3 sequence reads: CATSRDHSGRTAYEQYF. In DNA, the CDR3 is TGTGCCACCAGCAGAGATCATAGCGGGAGGACCGCCTACGAGCAGTACTTC.

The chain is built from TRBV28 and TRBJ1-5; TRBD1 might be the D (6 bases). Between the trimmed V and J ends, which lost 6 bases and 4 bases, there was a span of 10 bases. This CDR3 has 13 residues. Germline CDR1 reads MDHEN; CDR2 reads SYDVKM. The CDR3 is CASRPTGNQPQHF. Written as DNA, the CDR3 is TGTGCCAGCAGGCCCACAGGGAATCAGCCCCAGCATTTT. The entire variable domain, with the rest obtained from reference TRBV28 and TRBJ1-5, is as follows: DVKVTQSSRYLVKRTGEKVFLECVQDMDHENMFWYRQDPGLGLRLIYFSYDVKMKEKGDIPEGYSVSREKKERFSLILESASTNQTSMYLCASRPTGNQPQHFGDGTRLSIL.

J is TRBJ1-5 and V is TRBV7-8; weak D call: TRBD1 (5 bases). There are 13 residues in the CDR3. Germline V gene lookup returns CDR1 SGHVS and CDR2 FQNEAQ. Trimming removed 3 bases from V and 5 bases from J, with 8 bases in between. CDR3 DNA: TGTGCCAGCAGCTTGGGCAGGGATCAGCCCCAGCATTTT. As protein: CASSLGRDQPQHF.

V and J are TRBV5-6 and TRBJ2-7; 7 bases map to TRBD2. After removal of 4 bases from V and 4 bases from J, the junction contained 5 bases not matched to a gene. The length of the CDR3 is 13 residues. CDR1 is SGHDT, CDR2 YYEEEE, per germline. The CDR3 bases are TGTGCCAGCAGCAGCGGGGACTCGTACGAGCAGTACTTC. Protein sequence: CASSSGDSYEQYF.

CDR3 sequence reads: CAIKPRRTGGNEKLFF. The CDR3 DNA is TGTGCCATCAAGCCCCGTAGGACAGGGGGCAATGAAAAACTGTTTTTT. The chain links TRBV10-3 to TRBJ1-4; 11 nucleotides agree with TRBD1. In germline, CDR1 is ENHRY, CDR2 SYGVKD. The CDR3 is 16 amino acids. Losses at the gene ends were 7 bases for V and 5 bases for J; bases not matched to a gene: 9.

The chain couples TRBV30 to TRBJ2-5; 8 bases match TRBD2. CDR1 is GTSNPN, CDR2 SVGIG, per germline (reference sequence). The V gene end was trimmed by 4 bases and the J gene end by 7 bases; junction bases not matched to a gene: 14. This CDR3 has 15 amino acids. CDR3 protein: CAWTPGSGDQGTQYF. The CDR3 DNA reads TGTGCCTGGACCCCCGGTAGCGGGGACCAGGGGACCCAGTACTTC.

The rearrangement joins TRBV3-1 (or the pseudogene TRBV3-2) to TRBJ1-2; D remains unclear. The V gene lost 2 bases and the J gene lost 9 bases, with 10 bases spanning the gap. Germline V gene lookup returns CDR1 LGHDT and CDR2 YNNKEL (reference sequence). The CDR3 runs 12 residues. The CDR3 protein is CASSQRTDSYTF. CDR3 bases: TGTGCCAGCAGCCAACGGACTGATAGCTACACCTTC.

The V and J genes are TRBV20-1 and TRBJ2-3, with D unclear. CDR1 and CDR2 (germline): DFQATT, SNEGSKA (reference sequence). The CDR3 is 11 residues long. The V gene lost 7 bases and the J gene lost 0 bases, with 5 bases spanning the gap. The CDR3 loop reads CSVSSTDTQYF. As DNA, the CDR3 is TGCAGTGTTTCTAGCACAGATACGCAGTATTTT.